One T cell receptor (beta chain) is described in this entry. This sample was taken from a study of blood T cell repertoires in COVID-19. Study context: Material from acute and convalescent COVID-19 was sourced from the United States, Italy and Spain. Nucleic acid was either cDNA or gDNA, and it came from T cells, B-cell-depleted T cells, or PBMCs.

The V gene lost 0 bases and the J gene lost 5 bases, with 13 bases spanning the gap. This CDR3 is 16 amino acids long. Germline-derived CDR1 and CDR2 are SGHDN and FVKESK. Using immunoSEQ multiplex PCR, the repertoire was profiled, and TCRdb retains in-frame clones only, with some absent. The sample comprises around 68,000 clones, roughly 90% of which are singletons, and around 6.3% rests with the top ten. Sequencing input: peripheral blood. This sequence was found in a woman between 45 and 65 years old with acute or convalescent COVID-19. The chain combines TRBV14 with TRBJ2-2; D is possibly TRBD1 (7 bases). The CDR3 protein is CASSQDWRGLTGELFF. The CDR3 coding sequence is TGTGCCAGCAGCCAAGATTGGAGGGGGCTAACCGGGGAGCTGTTTTTT.